A selection of T cell receptor beta chains follows, all from one sample in a study of T cell changes during pregnancy in multiple sclerosis. Repertoires were generated with immunoSEQ multiplex PCR, while TCRdb's copy carries only in-frame clones and drops some. Of 85,000 to 110,000 clones in the sample, about 90% were seen once. Sequencing used peripheral blood, obtained after pregnancy. Source of these receptors: a female donor with multiple sclerosis, enrolled in a pregnancy study. Each CDR3 is given with its conserved first and last residue. D genes are given only for firm matches. Rows give clone size only sometimes, using once, few, many, or a class for an expanded clone.

J | D | V | size | CDR3 | DNA
TRBJ1-3 | TRBD1 | TRBV9 | . | CASSVAIGQASGNTIYF | TGTGCCAGCAGCGTAGCTATAGGACAGGCCTCTGGAAACACCATATATTTT
TRBJ2-2 | TRBD2 | TRBV7-3 | once | CASSPSGRNTGELFF | TGTGCCAGCAGCCCTAGCGGGAGGAACACCGGGGAGCTGTTTTTT
TRBJ1-2 | . | TRBV2 | . | CASSEKRSTGPGYTF | TGTGCCAGCAGTGAAAAAAGATCCACAGGTCCTGGCTACACCTTC
TRBJ1-1 | TRBD1 | TRBV29-1 | . | CSATTGRRTEAFF | TGCAGCGCCACGACAGGGCGGCGCACTGAAGCTTTCTTT
TRBJ1-5 | . | TRBV2 | . | CASSEWQINQPQHF | TGTGCCAGCAGTGAATGGCAGATCAATCAGCCCCAGCATTTT
TRBJ1-2 | TRBD1 | TRBV18 | . | CASSPGLGPGQNYGYTF | TGTGCCAGCTCACCGGGCCTAGGTCCGGGACAGAACTATGGCTACACCTTC
TRBJ2-7 | . | TRBV4-2 | . | CASSQLAGSTGYEQYF | TGTGCCAGCAGCCAATTGGCCGGATCGACGGGGTACGAGCAGTACTTC
TRBJ2-7 | . | TRBV9 | . | CASSVGGVDLEQYF | TGTGCCAGCAGCGTAGGAGGAGTTGATCTCGAGCAGTACTTC
TRBJ2-7 | . | TRBV7-2 | . | CASSVTSGLWYEQYF | TGTGCCAGCAGCGTTACATCAGGGTTATGGTACGAGCAGTACTTC
TRBJ1-4 | TRBD1 | TRBV11-2 | . | CASSRQGRHEKLFF | TGTGCCAGCAGTCGACAGGGTCGGCATGAAAAACTGTTTTTT
TRBJ1-3 | TRBD1 | TRBV4-2 | . | CASSQVLRGRGNTIYF | TGTGCCAGCAGCCAAGTTTTGAGGGGGCGAGGAAACACCATATATTTT
TRBJ2-2 | . | TRBV5-4 | few | CASSLSGFSTGELFF | TGTGCCAGCAGCTTGTCAGGGTTTAGCACCGGGGAGCTGTTTTTT
TRBJ1-2 | TRBD1 | TRBV18 | . | CASSPPGDRSGYTF | TGTGCCAGCTCACCACCAGGGGACAGGTCTGGCTACACCTTC
TRBJ1-2 | TRBD1 | TRBV14 | . | CASSPRQGADYGYTF | TGTGCCAGCAGCCCTAGACAGGGGGCGGACTATGGCTACACCTTC
TRBJ1-5 | TRBD1 | TRBV2 | . | CASSGVRGIGYSNQPQHF | TGTGCCAGCAGTGGAGTCAGGGGGATAGGGTATAGCAATCAGCCCCAGCATTTT
TRBJ1-1 | TRBD1 | TRBV7-2 | . | CASSLVTGTGGTEAFF | TGTGCCAGCAGCTTGGTCACGGGGACAGGGGGCACTGAAGCTTTCTTT